This TCR beta chain was recovered during a study of spatial heterogeneity in lung cancer. Study details: Detected beta-chain sequences consistently exceeded alpha-chain sequences. Each unique TCR and UMI combination was seen more than ten times on average in raw reads.

Time point: sample taken at primary tumor resection. Unmatched junction bases numbered 0, after V lost 5 bases and J lost 1 base. The CDR3 has 13 residues. TCRdb reanalysed the 5' RACE reads using MiXCR and keeps one entry per CDR3 protein. The data contain fewer than 15,000 distinct CDR3 sequences, roughly 5.6% of them seen just once; the ten biggest clones take up around 10%. Study findings and constraints: Tumors with more nonsynonymous mutations had more expanded intratumoral alpha and beta TCRs.

This clonotype was seen many times. What it binds is not known. The size of this beta chain means little, since it is a stray read in a library made for alpha chains. Sequencing was performed on lung tumor tissue, taken at surgery. This TCR came from a female donor with early-stage non-small cell lung cancer. V and J are TRBV12-3 or TRBV12-4 and TRBJ1-1; 8 bases line up with TRBD1. CDR3 in DNA: TGTGCCAGCAGTGACAGGGGGAACACTGAAGCTTTCTTT. Its translation: CASSDRGNTEAFF.